Shown below are 21 T cell receptor beta chains from a single sample sequenced in a study of CD8 T cells in Susac syndrome. RNA amounts of about 0.45 to 1 ug underwent reverse transcription with random hexamers. TCRdb recomputed calls from the immunoSEQ multiplex PCR reads with MiXCR, one row per CDR3 protein. The sample has roughly 150,000 distinct CDR3 sequences; just over 90% are singletons. The specimen sequenced was CD4+ T cells from PBMCs. The receptors here all came from a human donor in good health.

V gene TRBV9 combines with J gene TRBJ2-1; D perhaps matches TRBD2 (6 bases). The V and J ends lost 4 bases and 4 bases respectively, with 18 bases between them. The CDR3 covers 16 residues. From germline, CDR1 is SGDLS and CDR2 YYNGEE. The chain's CDR3 is CASSYHEAGLYNEQFF. The CDR3 DNA sequence: TGTGCCAGCAGCTATCACGAGGCGGGGCTGTACAATGAGCAGTTCTTC. Variable domain in full (rest from reference TRBV9 and TRBJ2-1): DSGVTQTPKHLITATGQRVTLRCSPRSGDLSVYWYQQSLDQGLQFLIQYYNGEERAKGNILERFSAQQFPDLHSELNLSSLELGDSALYFCASSYHEAGLYNEQFFGPGTRLTVL.

This clonotype appeared a single time. This rearrangement joins TRBV6-2 or TRBV6-3 to TRBJ2-1, with D perhaps TRBD2 (6 bases). The CDR3 spans 12 residues. Germline CDR1 MNHEY, CDR2 SVGEGT. V lost 6 bases, J lost 11 bases, and 14 bases lay in between. Here the CDR3 reads CASSSLASQQFF. The DNA of the CDR3 is TGTGCCAGCAGCTCCCTAGCGTCCCAGCAGTTCTTC.

The chain employs TRBV6-2 or TRBV6-3 and TRBJ1-1, with TRBD1 as a possible D gene (6 bases). Trimming took off 6 bases at V and 1 base at J, with 12 bases between the two ends. The CDR3 length is 14 residues. Germline V gene data show CDR1 as MNHEY and CDR2 as SVGEGT. In DNA form, the CDR3 reads TGTGCCAGCAGCCTCCGGACAGAGAACACTGAAGCTTTCTTT. This codes for CASSLRTENTEAFF.

The chain is built from TRBV4-1 and TRBJ2-7; D may correspond to TRBD1 or TRBD2 (5 bases each). CDR1 is MGHRA, CDR2 YSYEKL, per germline. The CDR3 extends over 13 amino acids. Trimming cost V 4 bases and J 3 bases, with 10 bases left between them. CDR3 sequence (DNA): TGCGCCAGCAGCCGGGACGGGAACTACGAGCAGTACTTC. Encoded protein: CASSRDGNYEQYF.

The V and J genes are TRBV9 and TRBJ2-5; 7 positions match TRBD1. Germline V gene lookup returns CDR1 SGDLS and CDR2 YYNGEE. J gave up 5 bases and V 0 bases, and 7 bases lay outside the gene matches. This CDR3 has 15 residues. As DNA, the CDR3 is TGTGCCAGCAGCGTAGCATACAGGGGATACGAGACCCAGTACTTC. Translating it yields CASSVAYRGYETQYF. Together with reference TRBV9 and TRBJ2-5, the CDR3 gives the full variable domain: DSGVTQTPKHLITATGQRVTLRCSPRSGDLSVYWYQQSLDQGLQFLIQYYNGEERAKGNILERFSAQQFPDLHSELNLSSLELGDSALYFCASSVAYRGYETQYFGPGTRLLVL.

This clonotype showed up just a few times. The chain couples TRBV6-1 to TRBJ1-5, with D possibly TRBD1 on 6 matching bases. This CDR3 is 16 amino acids long. Germline V lookup: CDR1 MNHNS, CDR2 SASEGT. Trimming removed 5 bases from V and 4 bases from J, with 18 bases in between. The CDR3 protein is CASSRDPRGDNQPQHF. CDR3 nucleotide sequence: TGTGCCAGCAGTAGGGACCCCAGGGGAGATAATCAGCCCCAGCATTTT.

The V call is TRBV28, the J call TRBJ1-1; D is unclear. The CDR3 loop spans 11 amino acids. V was pared by 8 bases and J by 12 bases, with 16 bases between. Germline values: CDR1 MDHEN, CDR2 SYDVKM. In DNA, the CDR3 is TGTGCCAGCTCCAAGGGCAGGAGTCCTTTCTTT. As protein: CASSKGRSPFF.

The chain recombines TRBV7-9 with TRBJ2-3; D might be TRBD2 (7 bases). CDR1 is SEHNR, CDR2 FQNEAQ, per germline (reference sequence). CDR3 length equals 13 residues. CDR3 sequence: CAAFRGGSDTQYF. CDR3 nucleotide sequence: TGTGCAGCCTTTAGGGGGGGGTCAGATACGCAGTATTTT.

The chain recombines TRBV4-1 with TRBJ2-2; D gene unclear. V shed 4 bases and J shed 6 bases, with 12 bases lying between them. Per the germline V gene, CDR1 is MGHRA and CDR2 is YSYEKL. This CDR3 is built from 14 residues. CDR3 coding DNA: TGCGCCAGCAGCCTGAGCGAGATAGCCGGGGAGCTGTTTTTT. Protein sequence: CASSLSEIAGELFF.

This rearrangement joins TRBV9 to TRBJ1-1; 9 nucleotides line up with TRBD1. The CDR3 length is 14 residues. Germline-derived CDR1 and CDR2 are SGDLS and YYNGEE. Losses at the gene ends were 4 bases for V and 4 bases for J; bases not matched to a gene: 5. In nucleotides, the CDR3 is TGTGCCAGCAGCCCCTCGACAGGGGGCACTGAAGCTTTCTTT. It codes for CASSPSTGGTEAFF.

The genes are TRBV28 and TRBJ1-5, with D possibly matching TRBD1 (5 bases). With 2 bases removed from V and 6 bases from J, the gap between germline ends came to 11 bases. This CDR3 region has 14 residues. CDR1 is MDHEN, CDR2 SYDVKM, per germline. CDR3 DNA: TGTGCCAGCAGTTTACCGGACACAGGTCAGCCCCAGCATTTT. Its translation is CASSLPDTGQPQHF.

In its sample, this clonotype was seen once. V gene TRBV6-1 combines with J gene TRBJ2-4; 8 bases map to TRBD2. CDR1 is MNHNS, CDR2 SASEGT, per germline. Trimming cost V 0 bases and J 1 base; bases outside gene matches: 2. This CDR3 has 16 residues. CDR3 protein: CASSEATGGAKNIQYF. The CDR3 DNA follows: TGTGCCAGCAGTGAAGCGACGGGGGGGGCCAAAAACATTCAGTACTTC.

CDR3 nucleotide sequence: TGCAGTGCTAGCGCGCGGGAGGGAAACTCTGTAGGGGCCAACGTCCTGACTTTC. This translates into CSASAREGNSVGANVLTF. The chain is built from TRBV20-1 and TRBJ2-6; TRBD2 aligns across 9 bases. The CDR3 is 18 residues long. The germline gives CDR1 DFQATT, CDR2 SNEGSKA (reference sequence). The trim removed 3 bases at V and 4 bases at J, leaving 13 bases unmatched.

The chain employs TRBV30 and TRBJ1-5; D is perhaps TRBD1 (6 bases). The V gene's germline CDR1 is GTSNPN and CDR2 SVGIG (reference sequence). The length of the CDR3 is 14 residues. Trimming stripped 0 bases from V and 4 bases from J, with 10 bases between. The CDR3 DNA follows: TGTGCCTGGAGTGTAGGGGGAACGAATCAGCCCCAGCATTTT. This codes for CAWSVGGTNQPQHF.

The chain has TRBV12-3 or TRBV12-4 and TRBJ2-7, with 7 bases matching TRBD2. V gave up 4 bases and J gave up 0 bases; unmatched junction bases: 6. This CDR3 spans 15 amino acids. The CDR3 nucleotides are TGTGCCAGCAGTTCCGGGGGGACGGTCTCCTACGAGCAGTACTTC. Its protein product is CASSSGGTVSYEQYF.

CDR3 in DNA: TGTGCCAGCAGTGCCACTGCACCGTTCGGCTATGGCTACACCTTC. Amino acid sequence: CASSATAPFGYGYTF. V gene TRBV6-5 combines with J gene TRBJ1-2, with D hard to call. This CDR3 region has 15 residues. The V end lost 5 bases, the J end lost 4 bases, and 17 bases lay between the germline ends. Germline V lookup: CDR1 MNHEY, CDR2 SVGAGI.

The rearrangement uses TRBV20-1 and TRBJ2-3, with TRBD2 as a possible D gene (6 bases). CDR3 length equals 14 residues. The V end lost 7 bases, the J end lost 0 bases, and 14 bases lay between the germline ends. Germline CDR1 and CDR2: DFQATT and SNEGSKA (reference sequence). The CDR3 sequence is CSGVGSGSTDTQYF. CDR3 sequence (DNA): TGCAGTGGAGTCGGTAGCGGAAGCACAGATACGCAGTATTTT.

In nucleotides, the CDR3 is TGTGCCAGCAGTTTAAGAGGGAGAGGGGACACCGGGGAGCTGTTTTTT. This gives the protein CASSLRGRGDTGELFF. The chain links TRBV28 to TRBJ2-2, with D tentatively TRBD1 or TRBD2 (5 bases each). CDR3 length: 16 residues. CDR1 and CDR2 (germline): MDHEN, SYDVKM. Trimming shortened V by 2 bases and J by 3 bases, and 13 bases separated the two germline ends.

The chain joins TRBV4-1 to TRBJ2-7; 7 nucleotides align to TRBD1. Germline CDR1 is MGHRA and CDR2 is YSYEKL. CDR3 size: 14 residues. V lost 5 bases, J lost 4 bases, and 8 bases stayed unmatched. CDR3 sequence (DNA): TGCGCCAGCAGCGCCGGGACAGAAGGGTACGAGCAGTACTTC. It yields the protein CASSAGTEGYEQYF.

This chain connects TRBV7-8 to TRBJ2-5, with 10 bases fitting TRBD1. The CDR3 is 17 residues long. Looked up from germline, CDR1 is SGHVS and CDR2 is FQNEAQ. Trimming took 0 bases from V and 4 from J; bases not matched to a gene: 8. The CDR3 bases are TGTGCCAGCAGCTTAGCCCCGGGACAGGGGAACGGAGAGACCCAGTACTTC. Amino acids: CASSLAPGQGNGETQYF.

This clonotype was seen a few times. The chain combines TRBV20-1 with TRBJ2-5; 10 bases fit TRBD2. Looked up from germline, CDR1 is DFQATT and CDR2 is SNEGSKA (reference sequence). The length of the CDR3 is 18 residues. V dropped 0 bases and J dropped 5; count of bases not matched to a gene: 15. CDR3 bases: TGCAGTGCTAGAGATTTCGTAAGGCTAGCGGGAGATGGGGAGACCCAGTACTTC. Encoded protein: CSARDFVRLAGDGETQYF.